This T cell receptor beta chain was captured in a study of human T cells and chemical hapten exposure. Whole-study findings and limits: Counts of TCRs expanded at PT1 correlated positively with patch test score.

This CDR3 has 14 amino acids. The V end lost 5 bases, the J end lost 6 bases, and 14 bases lay between the germline ends. As to time point: patch test 1, 2 weeks after DPC sensitization. Treatment here: therapeutic diphenylcyclopropenone sensitization with weekly scalp DPC. TCRdb called the RACE reads again in MiXCR, with one record for every CDR3 protein. The sample has more than 80,000 distinct CDR3 sequences, 7% to 8% seen once. This clonotype was picked up many times. The antigen remains unidentified. The TCR originated in a woman aged 25 to 45 with alopecia areata. Some clones in this sample may be carry-over from other donors' samples. This chain connects TRBV12-3 or TRBV12-4 to TRBJ1-5; tentative D call: TRBD1 (6 bases). The starting material was whole blood, obtained in connection with sensitization to the hapten diphenylcyclopropenone (DPC). The CDR3 here is CASSTGTSGQPQHF. For the CDR3, the DNA is TGTGCCAGCAGTACGGGGACAAGCGGTCAGCCCCAGCATTTT.